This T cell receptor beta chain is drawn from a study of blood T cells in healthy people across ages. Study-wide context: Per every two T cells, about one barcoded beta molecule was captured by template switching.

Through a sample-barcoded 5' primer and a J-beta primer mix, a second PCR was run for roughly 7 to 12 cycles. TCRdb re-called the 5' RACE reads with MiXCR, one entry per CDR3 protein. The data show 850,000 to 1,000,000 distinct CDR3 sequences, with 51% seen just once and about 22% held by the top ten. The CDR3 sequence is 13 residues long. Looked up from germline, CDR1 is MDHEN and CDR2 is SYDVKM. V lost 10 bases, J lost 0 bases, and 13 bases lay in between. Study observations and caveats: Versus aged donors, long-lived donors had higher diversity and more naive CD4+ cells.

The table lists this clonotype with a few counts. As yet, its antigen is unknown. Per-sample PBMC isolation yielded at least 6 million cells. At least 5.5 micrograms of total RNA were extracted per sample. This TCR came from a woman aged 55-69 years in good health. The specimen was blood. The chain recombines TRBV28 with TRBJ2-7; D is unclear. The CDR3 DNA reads TGTGCCACAGGAGTTTGGGCCTCCTACGAGCAGTACTTC. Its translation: CATGVWASYEQYF.